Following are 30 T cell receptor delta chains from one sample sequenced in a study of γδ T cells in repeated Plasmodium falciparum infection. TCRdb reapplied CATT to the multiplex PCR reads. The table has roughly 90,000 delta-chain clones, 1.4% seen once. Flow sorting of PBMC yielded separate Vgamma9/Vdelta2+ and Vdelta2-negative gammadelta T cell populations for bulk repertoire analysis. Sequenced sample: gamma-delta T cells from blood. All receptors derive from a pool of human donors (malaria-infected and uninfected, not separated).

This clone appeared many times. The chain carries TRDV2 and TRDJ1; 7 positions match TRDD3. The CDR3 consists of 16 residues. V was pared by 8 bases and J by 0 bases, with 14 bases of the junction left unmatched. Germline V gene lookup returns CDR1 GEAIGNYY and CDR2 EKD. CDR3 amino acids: CAFYPLGVKYTDKLIF. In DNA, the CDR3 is TGTGCCTTTTACCCGCTGGGGGTCAAGTACACCGATAAACTCATCTTT.

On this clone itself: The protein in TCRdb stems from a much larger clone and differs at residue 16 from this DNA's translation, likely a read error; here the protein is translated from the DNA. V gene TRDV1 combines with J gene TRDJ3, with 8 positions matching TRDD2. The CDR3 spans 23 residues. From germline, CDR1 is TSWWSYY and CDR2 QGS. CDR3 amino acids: CALGERVLPTVGASSRDTRQMFF. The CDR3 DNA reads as TGTGCTCTTGGGGAACGGGTACTTCCTACGGTGGGGGCCAGCTCCCGGGACACCCGACAGATGTTTTTC.

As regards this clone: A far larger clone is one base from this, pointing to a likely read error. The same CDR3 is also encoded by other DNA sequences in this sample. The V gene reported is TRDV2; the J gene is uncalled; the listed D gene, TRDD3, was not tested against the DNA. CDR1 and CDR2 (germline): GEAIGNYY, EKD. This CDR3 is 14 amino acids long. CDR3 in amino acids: CACDRGIKTDKLIF. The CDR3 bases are TGTGCCTGTGACCGGGGGATTAAGACCGATAAACTCATCTTC.

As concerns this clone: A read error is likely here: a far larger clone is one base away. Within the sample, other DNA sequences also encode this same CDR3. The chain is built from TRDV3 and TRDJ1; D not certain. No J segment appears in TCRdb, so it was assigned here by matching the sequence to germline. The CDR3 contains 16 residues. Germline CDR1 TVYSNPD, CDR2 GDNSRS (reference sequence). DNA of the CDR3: TGCGCATTCACGGGCGGGACAATGAAGTACACCGATAAACTCATCTTT. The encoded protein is CAFTGGTMKYTDKLIF.

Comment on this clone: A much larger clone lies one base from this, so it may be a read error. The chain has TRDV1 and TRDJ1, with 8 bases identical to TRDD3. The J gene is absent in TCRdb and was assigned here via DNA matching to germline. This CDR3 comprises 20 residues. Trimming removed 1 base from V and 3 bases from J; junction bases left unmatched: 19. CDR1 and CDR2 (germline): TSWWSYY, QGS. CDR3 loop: CALGEPPPPTGGSHSDKLIF. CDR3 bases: TGTGCTCTTGGGGAACCCCCCCCTCCCACTGGGGGTTCCCACTCCGATAAACTCATCTTT.

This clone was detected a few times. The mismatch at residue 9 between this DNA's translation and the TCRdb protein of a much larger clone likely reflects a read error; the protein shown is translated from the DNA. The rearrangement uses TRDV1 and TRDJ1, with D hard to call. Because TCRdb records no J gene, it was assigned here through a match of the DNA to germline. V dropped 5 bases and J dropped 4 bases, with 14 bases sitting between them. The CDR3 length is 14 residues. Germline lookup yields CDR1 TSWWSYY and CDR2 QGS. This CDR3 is CALGNPLGGDKLIF. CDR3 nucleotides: TGTGCTCTTGGGAATCCCCTTGGTGGCGATAAACTCATCTTT.

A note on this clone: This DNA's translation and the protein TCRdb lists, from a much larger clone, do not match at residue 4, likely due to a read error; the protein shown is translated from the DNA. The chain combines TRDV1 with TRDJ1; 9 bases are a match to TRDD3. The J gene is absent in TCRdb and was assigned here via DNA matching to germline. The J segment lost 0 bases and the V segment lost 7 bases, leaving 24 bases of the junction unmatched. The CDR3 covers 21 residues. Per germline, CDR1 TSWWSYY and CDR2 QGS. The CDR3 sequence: CALEATYLLGDDNQYTDKLIF. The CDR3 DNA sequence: TGTGCTCTTGAGGCCACTTACCTACTGGGGGACGACAATCAGTACACCGATAAACTCATCTTT.

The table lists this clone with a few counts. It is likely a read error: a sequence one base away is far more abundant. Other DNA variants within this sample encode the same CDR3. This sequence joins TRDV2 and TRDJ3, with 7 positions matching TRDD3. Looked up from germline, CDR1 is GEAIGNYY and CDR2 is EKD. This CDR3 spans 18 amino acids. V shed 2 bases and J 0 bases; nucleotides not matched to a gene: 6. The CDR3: CACDILGDSSWDTRQMFF. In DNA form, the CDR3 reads TGTGCCTGTGACATACTAGGGGATAGCTCCTGGGACACCCGACAGATGTTTTTC.

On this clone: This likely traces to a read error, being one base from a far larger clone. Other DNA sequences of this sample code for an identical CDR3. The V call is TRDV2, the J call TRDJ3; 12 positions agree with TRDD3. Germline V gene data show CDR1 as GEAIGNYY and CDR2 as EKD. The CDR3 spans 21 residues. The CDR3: CACDTGAAGGYGSWDTRQMFF. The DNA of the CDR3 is TGTGCCTGTGACACCGGAGCTGCTGGGGGATACGGATCCTGGGACACCCGACAGATGTTCTTC.

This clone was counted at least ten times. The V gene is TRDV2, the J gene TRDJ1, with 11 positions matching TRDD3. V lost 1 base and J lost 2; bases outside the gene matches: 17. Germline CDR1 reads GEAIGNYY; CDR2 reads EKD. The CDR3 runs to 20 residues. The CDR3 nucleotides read TGTGCCTGTGACACGCTTAAGGGATGGGGGATACGGCGGGGGACCGATAAACTCATCTTT. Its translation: CACDTLKGWGIRRGTDKLIF.

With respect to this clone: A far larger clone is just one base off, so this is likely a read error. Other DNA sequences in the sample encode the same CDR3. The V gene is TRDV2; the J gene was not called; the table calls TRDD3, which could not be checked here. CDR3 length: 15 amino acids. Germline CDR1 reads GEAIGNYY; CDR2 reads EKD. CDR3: CACDTLGAHTDKLIF. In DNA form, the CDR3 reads TGTGCCTGTGACACACTGGGGGCCCACACCGATAAGCTCATCTTT.

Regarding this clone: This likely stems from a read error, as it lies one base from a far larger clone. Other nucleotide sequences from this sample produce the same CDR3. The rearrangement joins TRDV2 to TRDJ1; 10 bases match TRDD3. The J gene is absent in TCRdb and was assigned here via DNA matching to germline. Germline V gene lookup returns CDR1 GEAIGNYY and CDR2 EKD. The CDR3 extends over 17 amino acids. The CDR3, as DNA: TGTGCCTGTGCTTCCCTTACTGGGGGATCTTACACCGACAAACTCATCTTT. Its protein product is CACASLTGGSYTDKLIF.

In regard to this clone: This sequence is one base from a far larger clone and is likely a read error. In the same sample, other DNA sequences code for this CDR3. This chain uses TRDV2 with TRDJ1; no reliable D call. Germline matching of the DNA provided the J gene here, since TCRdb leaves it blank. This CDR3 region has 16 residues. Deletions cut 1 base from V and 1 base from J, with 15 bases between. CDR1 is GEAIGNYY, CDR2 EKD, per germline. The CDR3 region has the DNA TGTGCCTGTGACACTGGCGAAGGACCCACCACCGATAAACTCATCTTT. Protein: CACDTGEGPTTDKLIF.

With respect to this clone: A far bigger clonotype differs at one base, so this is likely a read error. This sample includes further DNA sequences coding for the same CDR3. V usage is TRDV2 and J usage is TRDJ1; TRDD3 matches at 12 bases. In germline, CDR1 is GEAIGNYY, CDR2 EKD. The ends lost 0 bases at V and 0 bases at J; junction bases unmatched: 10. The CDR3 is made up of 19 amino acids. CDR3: CACDTLLLGDTRYTDKLIF. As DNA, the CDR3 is TGTGCCTGTGACACCCTTCTACTGGGGGATACCCGCTACACCGATAAACTCATCTTT.

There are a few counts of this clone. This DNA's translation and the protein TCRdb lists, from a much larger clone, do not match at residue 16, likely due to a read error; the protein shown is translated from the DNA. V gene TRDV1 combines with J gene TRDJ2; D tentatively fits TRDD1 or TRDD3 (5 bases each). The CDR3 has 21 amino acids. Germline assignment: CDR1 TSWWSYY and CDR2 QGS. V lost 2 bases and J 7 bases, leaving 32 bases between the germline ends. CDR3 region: CALGEESYHEMGKGEKAQLFF. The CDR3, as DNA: TGTGCTCTTGGGGAAGAGTCGTACCATGAAATGGGCAAAGGGGAGAAAGCACAACTCTTCTTT.

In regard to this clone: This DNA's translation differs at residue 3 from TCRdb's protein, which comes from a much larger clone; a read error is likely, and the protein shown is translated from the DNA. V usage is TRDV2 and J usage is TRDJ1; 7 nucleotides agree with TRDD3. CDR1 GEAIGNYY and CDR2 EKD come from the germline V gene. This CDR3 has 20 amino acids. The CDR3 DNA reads TGTGCCTATGACATCGTTCGCTATATTACTGGGGAGCAGTACACCGATAAACTCATCTTT. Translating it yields CAYDIVRYITGEQYTDKLIF.

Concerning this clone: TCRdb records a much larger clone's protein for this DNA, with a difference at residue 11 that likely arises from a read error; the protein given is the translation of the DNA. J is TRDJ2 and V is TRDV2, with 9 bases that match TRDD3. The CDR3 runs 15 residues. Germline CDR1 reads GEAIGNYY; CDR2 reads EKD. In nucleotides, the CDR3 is TGTGCCTGTGACACCGGGGATACGGTGACAGAACAACTCTTCTTT. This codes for CACDTGDTVTEQLFF.

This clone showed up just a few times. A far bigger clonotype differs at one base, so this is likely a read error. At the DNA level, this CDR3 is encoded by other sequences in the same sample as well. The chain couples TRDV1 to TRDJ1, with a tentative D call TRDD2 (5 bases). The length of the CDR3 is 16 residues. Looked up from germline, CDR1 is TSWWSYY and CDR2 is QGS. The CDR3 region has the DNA TGTGCTCTTGGGGGGCTTCCGGTACGTGACACTGATAAACTTATCTTT. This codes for CALGGLPVRDTDKLIF.

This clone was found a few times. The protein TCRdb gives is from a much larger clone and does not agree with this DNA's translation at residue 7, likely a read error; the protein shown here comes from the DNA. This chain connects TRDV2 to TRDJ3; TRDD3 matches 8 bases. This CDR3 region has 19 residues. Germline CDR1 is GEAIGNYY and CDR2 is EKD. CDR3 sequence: CACDTAGWGSSWDTRQMFF. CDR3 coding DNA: TGTGCCTGTGACACCGCGGGCTGGGGGAGCTCCTGGGACACCCGACAAATGTTTTTC.

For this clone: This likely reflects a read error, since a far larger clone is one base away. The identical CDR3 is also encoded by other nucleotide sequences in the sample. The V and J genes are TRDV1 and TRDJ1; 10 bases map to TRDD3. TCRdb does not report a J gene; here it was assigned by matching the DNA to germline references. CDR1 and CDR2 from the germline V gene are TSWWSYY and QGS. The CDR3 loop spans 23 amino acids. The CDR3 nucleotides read TGCGCTCTTGGGGAACTTGAGTACTGGGGGATCTATAAGGGTCCTCCTGGCGGCGATAAACTCATCTTT. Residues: CALGELEYWGIYKGPPGGDKLIF.

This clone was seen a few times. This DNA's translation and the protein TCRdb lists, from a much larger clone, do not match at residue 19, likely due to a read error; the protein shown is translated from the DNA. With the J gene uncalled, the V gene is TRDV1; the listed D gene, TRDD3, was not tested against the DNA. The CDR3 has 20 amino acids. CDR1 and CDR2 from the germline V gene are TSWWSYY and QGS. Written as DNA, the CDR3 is TGTGCTCTTGGGGAACTATCTTACCCCTGGGGGATACGTGATTCCAGACCCCTGACCTTT. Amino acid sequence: CALGELSYPWGIRDSRPLTF.

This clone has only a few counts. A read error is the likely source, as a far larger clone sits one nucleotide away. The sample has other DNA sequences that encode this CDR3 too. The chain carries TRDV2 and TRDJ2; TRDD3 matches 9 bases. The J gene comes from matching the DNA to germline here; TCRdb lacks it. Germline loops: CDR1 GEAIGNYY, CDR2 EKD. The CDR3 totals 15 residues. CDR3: CACDTLGDPTAQLFF. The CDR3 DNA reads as TGTGCCTGTGACACCCTGGGGGATCCGACAGCGCAACTCTTCTTT.

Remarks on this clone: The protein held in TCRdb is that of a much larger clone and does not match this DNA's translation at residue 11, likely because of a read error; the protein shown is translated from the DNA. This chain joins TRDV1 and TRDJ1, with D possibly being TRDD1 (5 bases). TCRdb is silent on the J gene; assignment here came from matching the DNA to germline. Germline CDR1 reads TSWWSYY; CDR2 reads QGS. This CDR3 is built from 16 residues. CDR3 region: CALVEIRTYIAYKLIF. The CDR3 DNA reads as TGTGCTCTTGTGGAAATCAGAACGTACATCGCCTATAAACTCATCTTT.

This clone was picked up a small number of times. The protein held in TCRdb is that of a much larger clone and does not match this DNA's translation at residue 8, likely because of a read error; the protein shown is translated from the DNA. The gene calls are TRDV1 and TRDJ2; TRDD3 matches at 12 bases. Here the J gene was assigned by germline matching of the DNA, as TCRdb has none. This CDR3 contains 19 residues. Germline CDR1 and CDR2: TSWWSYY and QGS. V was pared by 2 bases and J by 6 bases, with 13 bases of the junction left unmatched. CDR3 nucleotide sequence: TGTGCTCTTGGGGAAAGTATTATCTACTGGGGGATACCCCCAGCACAACTCTTCTTT. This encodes CALGESIIYWGIPPAQLFF.

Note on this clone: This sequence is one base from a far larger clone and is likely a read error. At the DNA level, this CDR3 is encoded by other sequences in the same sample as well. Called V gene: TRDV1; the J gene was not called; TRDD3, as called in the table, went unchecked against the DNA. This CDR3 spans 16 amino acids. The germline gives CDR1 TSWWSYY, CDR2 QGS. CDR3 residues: CALGERLGVKTAQLFF. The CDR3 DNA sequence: TGTGCTCTTGGGGAACGACTGGGGGTCAAGACAGCACAGCTCTTCTTT.

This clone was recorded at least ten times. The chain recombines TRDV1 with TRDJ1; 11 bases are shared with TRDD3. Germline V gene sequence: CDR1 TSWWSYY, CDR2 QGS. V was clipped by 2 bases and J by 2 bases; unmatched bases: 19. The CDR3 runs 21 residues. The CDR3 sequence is CALGEVALPRGWGIQTDKLIF. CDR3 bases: TGTGCTCTTGGGGAAGTGGCCCTTCCTAGAGGCTGGGGGATACAGACCGATAAACTCATCTTT.

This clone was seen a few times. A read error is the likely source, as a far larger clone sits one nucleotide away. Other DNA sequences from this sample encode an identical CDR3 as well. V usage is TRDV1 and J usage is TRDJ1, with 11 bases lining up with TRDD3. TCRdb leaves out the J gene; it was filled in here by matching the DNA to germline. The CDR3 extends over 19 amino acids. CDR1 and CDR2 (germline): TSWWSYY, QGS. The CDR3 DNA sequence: TGTGCTCTTGGAGAACTAGGCTGGGGGATACCCTCATACACCGATAAACTCATCTTT. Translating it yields CALGELGWGIPSYTDKLIF.

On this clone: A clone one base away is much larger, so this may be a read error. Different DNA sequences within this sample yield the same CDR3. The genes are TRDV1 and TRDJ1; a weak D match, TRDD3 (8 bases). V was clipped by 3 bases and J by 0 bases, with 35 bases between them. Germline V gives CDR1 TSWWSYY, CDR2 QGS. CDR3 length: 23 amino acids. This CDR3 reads CALGEPSSWGILGAYKYTDKLIF. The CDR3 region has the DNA TGTGCTCTTGGGGAGCCTTCCTCCTGGGGCATACTGGGGGCTTACAAGTACACCGATAAACTCATCTTT.

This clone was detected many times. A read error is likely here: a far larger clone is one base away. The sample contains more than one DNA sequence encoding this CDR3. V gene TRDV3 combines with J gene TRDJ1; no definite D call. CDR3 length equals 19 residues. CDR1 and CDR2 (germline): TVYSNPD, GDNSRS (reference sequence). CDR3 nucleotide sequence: TGTGCCTTTACAGCTCGGTCCAACGGAGGGTTGGACTACACTGATAAACTCATCTTT. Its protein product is CAFTARSNGGLDYTDKLIF.

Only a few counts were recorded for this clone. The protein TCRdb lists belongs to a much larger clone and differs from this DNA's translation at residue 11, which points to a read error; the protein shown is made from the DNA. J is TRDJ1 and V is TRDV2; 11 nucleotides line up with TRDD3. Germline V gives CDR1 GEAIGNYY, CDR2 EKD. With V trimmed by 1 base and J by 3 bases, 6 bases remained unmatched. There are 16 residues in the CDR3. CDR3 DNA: TGTGCCTGTGACACGCTACTGGGGGATAACCCCGATAAACTCATCTTT. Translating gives CACDTLLGDNPDKLIF.